This T cell receptor (beta chain) was obtained from a study of T-cell memory formation after mild COVID-19. The V gene's germline CDR1 is SGHAT and CDR2 FQNNGV. V shed 4 bases and J 2 bases; nucleotides not matched to a gene: 6. This CDR3 comprises 15 residues. This clonotype has at least ten counts. TCRdb re-derived calls from the 5' RACE reads in MiXCR, one entry per CDR3 protein. The data contain approximately 350,000 distinct CDR3 sequences, 13% to 15% of them singletons. The TCR comes from a young man who had mild COVID-19 (a few samples of this study predate the infection). Cell type and time point are not known. The sample comprised PBMCs or a T cell subset sorted from them (not recorded which). This chain connects TRBV11-2 to TRBJ1-2; 8 nucleotides line up with TRBD1. CDR3 in amino acids: CASSSIRTGNYGYTF. DNA for the CDR3: TGTGCCAGCAGCTCGATCCGGACAGGGAACTATGGCTACACCTTC.